This T cell receptor (beta chain) appears in the sequencing data of a study of T-cell memory formation after mild COVID-19. The length of the CDR3 is 14 residues. Germline CDR1 is MDHEN and CDR2 is SYDVKM. The J segment lost 7 bases and the V segment lost 5 bases, leaving 11 bases of the junction unmatched. Amplification by 5'RACE using constant-segment primers produced TCR alpha and TCR beta cDNA libraries that carried sample barcodes and UMIs. TCRdb reanalysed the 5' RACE reads using MiXCR and keeps one entry per CDR3 protein. The table shows approximately 260,000 distinct CDR3 sequences, with roughly 17% occurring only once.

The chain couples TRBV28 to TRBJ2-7; 7 positions match TRBD1. The clonotype originates from a man younger than 35 who had mild COVID-19 (a few samples of this study predate the infection). Cell type and time point are not known. The sample taken for sequencing was PBMCs or a T cell subset sorted from them (not recorded which). CDR3 in amino acids: CASSQRGLGREQYV. The CDR3 region has the DNA TGTGCCAGCAGTCAAAGGGGGCTTGGACGGGAGCAGTACGTC.